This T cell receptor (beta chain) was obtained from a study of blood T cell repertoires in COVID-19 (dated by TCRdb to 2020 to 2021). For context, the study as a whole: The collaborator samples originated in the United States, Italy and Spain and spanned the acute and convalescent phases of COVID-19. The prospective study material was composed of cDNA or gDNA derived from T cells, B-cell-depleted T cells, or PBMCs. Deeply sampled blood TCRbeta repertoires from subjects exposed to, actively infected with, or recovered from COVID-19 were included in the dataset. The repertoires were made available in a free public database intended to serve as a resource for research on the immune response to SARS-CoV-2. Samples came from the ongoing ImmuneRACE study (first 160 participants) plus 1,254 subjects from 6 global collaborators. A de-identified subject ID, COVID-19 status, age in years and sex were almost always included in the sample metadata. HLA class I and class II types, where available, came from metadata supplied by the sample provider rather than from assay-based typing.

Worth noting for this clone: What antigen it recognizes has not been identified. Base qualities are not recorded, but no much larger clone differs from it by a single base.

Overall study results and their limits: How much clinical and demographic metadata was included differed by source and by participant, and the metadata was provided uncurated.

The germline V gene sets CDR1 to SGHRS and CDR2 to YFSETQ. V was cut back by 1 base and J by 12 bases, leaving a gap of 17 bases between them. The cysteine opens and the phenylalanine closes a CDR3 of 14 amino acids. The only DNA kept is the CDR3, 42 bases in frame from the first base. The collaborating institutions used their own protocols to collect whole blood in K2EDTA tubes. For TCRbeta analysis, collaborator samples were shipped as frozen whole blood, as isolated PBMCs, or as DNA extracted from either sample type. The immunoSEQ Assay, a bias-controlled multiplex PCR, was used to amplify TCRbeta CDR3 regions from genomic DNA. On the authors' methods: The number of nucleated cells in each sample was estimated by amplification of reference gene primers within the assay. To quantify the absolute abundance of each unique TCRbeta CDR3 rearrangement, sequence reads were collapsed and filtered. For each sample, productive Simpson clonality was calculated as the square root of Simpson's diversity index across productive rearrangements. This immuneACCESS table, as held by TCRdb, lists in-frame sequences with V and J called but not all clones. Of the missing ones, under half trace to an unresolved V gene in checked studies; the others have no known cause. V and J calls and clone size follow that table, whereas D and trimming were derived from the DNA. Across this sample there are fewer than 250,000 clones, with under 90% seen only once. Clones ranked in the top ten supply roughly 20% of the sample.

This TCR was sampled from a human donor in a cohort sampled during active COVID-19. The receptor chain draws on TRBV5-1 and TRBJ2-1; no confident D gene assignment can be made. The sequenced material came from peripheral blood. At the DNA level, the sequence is TGCGCCAGCAGCTTGTCGGCTACAGTGATCGCGCAGTTCTTC. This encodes CASSLSATVIAQFF.